These T cell receptor beta chains were read from a single sample in a study of T cell responses to AZD1222 COVID-19 vaccine. Using immunoSEQ multiplex PCR, the repertoire was profiled, and TCRdb retains in-frame clones only, with some absent. The table has roughly 100,000 clones, more than 75% seen once. The sample consisted of peripheral blood, taken on day 0 of AZD1222 vaccination. All receptors come from an adult in good health. Each CDR3 is given with its conserved first and last residue. The D gene is left open where the match is weak. Size values are once, few and many counts, or a class for expanded clones, and some rows have none.

V gene	D gene	clone size	J gene	CDR3 DNA	CDR3 protein
TRBV7-7	-	-	TRBJ2-2	TGTGCTAGCAGCGCGGGAAACACCGGGGAGCTGTTTTTT	CASSAGNTGELFF
TRBV5-5	-	-	TRBJ2-5	TGTGCCAGCAGCAAAGAAGAGACCCAGTACTTC	CASSKEETQYF
TRBV27	-	-	TRBJ2-1	TGTGCCAGCAGTTTATCGGGAGGACACAATGAGCAGTTCTTC	CASSLSGGHNEQFF
TRBV29-1	TRBD1	-	TRBJ2-7	TGCAGCGCCCTGGAGGCCCTACAGGGGAACGAGCAGTACTTC	CSALEALQGNEQYF
TRBV6-5	-	-	TRBJ1-2	TGTGCCAGCAGCCTCAGTAGGGGCTACACCTTC	CASSLSRGYTF
TRBV19	-	few	TRBJ1-1	TGTGCCAGTACCCCTGGGTACACTGAAGCTTTCTTT	CASTPGYTEAFF
TRBV2	-	-	TRBJ1-1	TGTGCCAGCGGGCCGACCTTAGGCACTGAAGCTTTCTTT	CASGPTLGTEAFF
TRBV5-1	-	-	TRBJ1-1	TGCGCCAGCAGCTTGGGTGGGGGGTCGAGGAACACTGAAGCTTTCTTT	CASSLGGGSRNTEAFF
TRBV27	TRBD1	-	TRBJ1-2	TGTGCCAGCAGACGAACCGGGACAGGGTATGGCTACACCTTC	CASRRTGTGYGYTF
TRBV6-5	TRBD1	-	TRBJ1-1	TGTGCCAGCAGTTACCACAGGGGCACTGAAGCTTTCTTT	CASSYHRGTEAFF
TRBV25-1	-	-	TRBJ2-3	TGTGCCAGCAGTGACTTCGGTTTTTCGCACTATTTT	CASSDFGFSHYF
TRBV2	TRBD1	-	TRBJ1-1	TGTGCCACCGTACCCGGGACAGGGAGCTCGAGAACTGAAGCTTTCTTT	CATVPGTGSSRTEAFF
TRBV6-5	-	-	TRBJ2-3	TGTGCCAGCAGTTACGGCGGGGTCGGCACAGATACGCAGTATTTT	CASSYGGVGTDTQYF
TRBV2	-	-	TRBJ2-2	TGTGCCACCCGAGAGGGGTACGCGAACACCGGGGAGCTGTTTTTT	CATREGYANTGELFF
TRBV7-9	TRBD1	few	TRBJ1-2	TGTGCCAGCAGCGCCCGACAGGGAGATGGCTACACCTTC	CASSARQGDGYTF
TRBV2	-	-	TRBJ2-5	TGTGCCAGCTCACAGAGGGTCCAAGGAGAGACCCAGTACTTC	CASSQRVQGETQYF
TRBV3-1/TRBV3-2	TRBD1	-	TRBJ1-2	TGTGCCAGCAGCCCTTTTTTCCGGGACAGAATTCATGGCTACACCTTC	CASSPFFRDRIHGYTF
TRBV7-8	-	-	TRBJ2-1	TGTGCCAGCAGCCCCCCGGGGCAGACCATCTACAATGAGCAGTTCTTC	CASSPPGQTIYNEQFF
TRBV6-1	-	once	TRBJ2-7	TGTGCCAGCAGTGAAACCCGGGGCGTTGGCTACGAGCAGTACTTC	CASSETRGVGYEQYF
TRBV23-1	-	-	TRBJ1-6	TGCGCCAGCAGTTTTTTCGCCACGTCACCCCTCCACTTT	CASSFFATSPLHF
TRBV2	-	-	TRBJ1-1	TGTGCCAGCAGAGCCCTGGACGGTCTGAACACTGAAGCTTTCTTT	CASRALDGLNTEAFF
TRBV4-1	TRBD1	-	TRBJ1-2	TGCGCCAGCAGCCGGACCCTTGGGACAGGGGATTCTGGCTACACCTTC	CASSRTLGTGDSGYTF
TRBV27	TRBD2	-	TRBJ2-3	TGTGCCAGCAGTCTCGGGACTAGAAGTACGCAGTATTTT	CASSLGTRSTQYF
TRBV24-1	TRBD1	-	TRBJ1-5	TGTGCAACGGCAGACAGGGGGTTTAGCAATCAGCCCCAGCATTTT	CATADRGFSNQPQHF
TRBV25-1	TRBD1	-	TRBJ2-3	TGTGCCAGCAGTGCGGGACAGGGGATCACAGATACGCAGTATTTT	CASSAGQGITDTQYF
TRBV28	-	-	TRBJ1-3	TGTGCCAGCAGTTTATCCAGGGAGGGTGGAAACACCATATATTTT	CASSLSREGGNTIYF
TRBV27	-	-	TRBJ2-1	TGTGCCAGCAGCCCTCGGCGAGTCAACGACAATGAGCAGTTCTTC	CASSPRRVNDNEQFF
TRBV6-5	TRBD1	-	TRBJ1-1	TGTGCCAGCAGTTTCCAGGACAGGTTCACTGAAGCTTTCTTT	CASSFQDRFTEAFF